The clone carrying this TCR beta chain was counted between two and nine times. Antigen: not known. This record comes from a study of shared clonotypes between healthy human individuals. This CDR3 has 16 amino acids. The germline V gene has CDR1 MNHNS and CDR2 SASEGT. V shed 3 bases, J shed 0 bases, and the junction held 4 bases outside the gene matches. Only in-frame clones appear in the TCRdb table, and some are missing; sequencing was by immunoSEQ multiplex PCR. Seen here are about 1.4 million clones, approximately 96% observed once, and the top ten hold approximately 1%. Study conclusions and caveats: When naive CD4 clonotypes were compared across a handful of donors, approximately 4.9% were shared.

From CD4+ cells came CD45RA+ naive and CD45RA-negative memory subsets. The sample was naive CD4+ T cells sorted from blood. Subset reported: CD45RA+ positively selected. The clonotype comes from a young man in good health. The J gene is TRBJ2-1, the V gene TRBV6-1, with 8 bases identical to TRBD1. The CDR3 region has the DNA TGTGCCAGCAGTGAGGGACAGGTCATCTCCTACAATGAGCAGTTCTTC. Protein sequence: CASSEGQVISYNEQFF.